This T cell receptor beta chain was retrieved from a study of blood T cell repertoires in COVID-19 (dated by TCRdb to about 2020). For context, the study as a whole: Samples from collaborators originated in the United States, Italy and Spain and spanned both the acute and convalescent phases of COVID-19. The material from the prospective study consisted of cDNA or gDNA derived from T cells, B-cell-depleted T cells, or PBMCs. Subjects who had been exposed to COVID-19, were actively infected with it, or had recovered from it provided the deeply sampled blood TCRbeta repertoires that made up the dataset. The repertoires were released in a freely available public database meant as a resource for research on the immune response to SARS-CoV-2. The samples were drawn from the first 160 participants of the ongoing ImmuneRACE study and from some 1,300 subjects provided by 6 global collaborators. Nearly every sample came with metadata listing a de-identified subject ID, COVID-19 status, age in years and sex. Where available, HLA class I and class II types were taken from metadata supplied by the sample provider and were not determined by assay-based typing. General conclusions and limits of the study: The quantity of clinical and demographic metadata differed by source and by participant and was supplied without curation.

Collaborating institutions collected whole blood in K2EDTA tubes following their own protocols. For TCRbeta analysis, collaborator samples were shipped as frozen whole blood, as isolated PBMCs, or as DNA extracted from either sample type. As encoded in the germline V gene, CDR1 is MNHEY while CDR2 is SVGAGI. Trimming leaves V shorter by 5 bases and J shorter by 7 bases, with the junction holding 9 bases beyond the gene matches. The CDR3, cysteine through phenylalanine, is 15 amino acids long. Only CDR3 DNA remains: 45 bases, in frame from the first base. The immunoSEQ Assay, a bias-controlled multiplex PCR, was used to amplify TCRbeta CDR3 regions from genomic DNA. The paper's processing steps were these. Within the assay, amplification of reference gene primers was used to estimate how many nucleated cells each sample contained. To quantify the absolute abundance of each unique TCRbeta CDR3 rearrangement, sequence reads were collapsed and filtered. For each sample, productive Simpson clonality was calculated as the square root of Simpson's diversity index over productive rearrangements. Drawn from immuneACCESS, this table holds only the in-frame rearrangements with V and J called that TCRdb kept. Clones are partly lost; checked studies trace under half to an unresolved V gene and leave the rest unexplained. The V and J calls and clone size come from that table; D and trimming were worked out from the DNA. The sample profile shows roughly 25,000 clones; about 92% of them were found once. The top ten clones comprise 2.5% to 3.5% of the sample.

In the case of this clone: This receptor's antigen is unknown. Per-nucleotide qualities are absent, and no much larger clonotype sits a single base away.

This clonotype originated in a human donor in a cohort sampled during active COVID-19. This chain is built from TRBV6-5 and TRBJ2-2, and 8 junction bases match TRBD1. The material sequenced was peripheral blood. The DNA is TGTGCCAGCAGTCGGACAGGGACGCGCCTCGGGGAGCTGTTTTTT. This translates into CASSRTGTRLGELFF.